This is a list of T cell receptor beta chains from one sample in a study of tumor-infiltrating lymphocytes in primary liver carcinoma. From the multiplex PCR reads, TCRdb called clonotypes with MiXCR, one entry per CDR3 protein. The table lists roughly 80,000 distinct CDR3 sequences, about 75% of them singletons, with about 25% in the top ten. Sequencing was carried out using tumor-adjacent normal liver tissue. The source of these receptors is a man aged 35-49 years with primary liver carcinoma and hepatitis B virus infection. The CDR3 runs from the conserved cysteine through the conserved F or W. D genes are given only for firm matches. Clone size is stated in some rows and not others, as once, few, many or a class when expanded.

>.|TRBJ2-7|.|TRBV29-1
CSVRAGTAYEQYF
TGCAGCGTGCGGGCCGGGACTGCTTACGAGCAGTACTTC
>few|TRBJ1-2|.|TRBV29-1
CSLVFGNGYTF
TGCAGCCTTGTTTTCGGGAATGGCTACACCTTC
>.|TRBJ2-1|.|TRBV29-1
CSVEDPNRSSYNEPFF
TGCAGCGTTGAAGATCCGAACAGGTCATCCTACAATGAGCCGTTCTTC
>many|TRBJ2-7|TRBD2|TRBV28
CASSPLFAGERLSYEQYF
TGTGCCAGCAGTCCATTATTTGCGGGGGAACGACTATCCTACGAGCAGTACTTC
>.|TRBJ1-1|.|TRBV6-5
CASSYEGPSGSSTEAFF
TGTGCCAGCAGCTACGAGGGGCCTTCGGGTAGCAGCACTGAAGCTTTCTTT
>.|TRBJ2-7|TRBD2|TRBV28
CASSFLAGDYEHYF
TGCGCCAGCAGTTTCCTAGCGGGAGACTACGAGCACTACTTC
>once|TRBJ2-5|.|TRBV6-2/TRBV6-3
CASGSDRLQETQYF
TGTGCCAGTGGGTCGGACCGTTTGCAAGAGACCCAGTACTTC
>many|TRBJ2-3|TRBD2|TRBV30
CAWDRTSGQHTDTQYF
TGTGCCTGGGACCGGACTAGCGGGCAACACACAGATACGCAGTATTTT
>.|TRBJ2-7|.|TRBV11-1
CASSLMVADPYEQYF
TGTGCTAGCAGCTTAATGGTAGCTGACCCCTACGAGCAATACTTC
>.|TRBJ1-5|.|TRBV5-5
CASSLEVGSQSQHF
TGTGCCAGCAGCTTGGAGGTAGGGAGTCAGTCCCAGCATTTT
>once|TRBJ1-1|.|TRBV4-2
CANRPGVMNTETFF
TGTGCCAACAGGCCGGGAGTCATGAACACTGAAACTTTCTTT
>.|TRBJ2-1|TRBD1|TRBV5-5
CASSYEIRSRGWNGQFF
TGCGCCAGCAGCTACGAGATAAGGTCCAGGGGGTGGAATGGGCAGTTCTTC
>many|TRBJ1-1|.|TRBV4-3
CASSQVSYGEAFF
TGCGCCAGCAGCCAAGTCTCCTATGGTGAAGCTTTCTTT
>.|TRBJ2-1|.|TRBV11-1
CASSLDVSSYNEQFF
TGTGCCAGCAGCTTGGACGTTAGCTCCTACAATGAGCAGTTCTTC
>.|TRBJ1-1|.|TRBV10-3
CAIMGGSMNTEAFF
TGTGCCATCATGGGCGGCTCCATGAACACTGAAGCTTTCTTT
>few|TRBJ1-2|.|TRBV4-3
CASSQDGMGDKPYGYTF
TGCGCCAGTAGCCAAGATGGGATGGGGGACAAGCCCTATGGCTACACCTTC
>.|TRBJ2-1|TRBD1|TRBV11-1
CASSRRTGSDVNELFF
TGTGCCAGTAGCCGACGGACAGGGTCAGATGTCAATGAGCTGTTCTTC
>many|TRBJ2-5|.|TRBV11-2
CASSLTPHDGETQYF
TGTGCCAGCAGCTTAACCCCCCATGACGGGGAGACCCAGTACTTC
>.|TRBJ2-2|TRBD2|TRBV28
CASSSTHRQGTSGRGDTGEPLF
TGTGCCAGCAGTTCTACACACCGACAGGGGACAAGCGGGAGGGGGGACACCGGGGAGCCGCTTTTT
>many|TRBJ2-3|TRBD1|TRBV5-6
CASSYRDRPYTDTQYF
TGTGCCAGCAGCTACCGGGACAGACCTTACACAGATACGCAGTATTTT
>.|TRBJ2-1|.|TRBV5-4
CASSPDPSYNVQFF
TGTGCCAGCAGTCCCGATCCCTCCTACAATGTGCAGTTCTTC
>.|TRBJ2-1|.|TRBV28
CASSLITDNERFF
TGTGCCAGCAGTTTGATTACAGACAATGAGCGGTTCTTC
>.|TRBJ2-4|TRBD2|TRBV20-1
CSARGLLAWEGRTKNIQYF
TGCAGTGCTAGAGGTCTTCTGGCGTGGGAGGGCCGAACCAAAAACATTCAGTACTTC
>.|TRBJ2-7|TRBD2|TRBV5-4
CASSWGTIGSYEQYF
TGTGCCAGCAGCTGGGGGACTATTGGATCCTACGAGCAGTACTTC
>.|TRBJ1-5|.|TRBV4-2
CAISQDGNQYQPQHF
TGTGCCATCAGCCAAGATGGAAACCAGTATCAGCCCCAGCATTTT
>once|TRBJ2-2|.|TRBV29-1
CNVAKGTGELFF
TGCAACGTTGCAAAGGGGACCGGGGAGCTGTTTTTT
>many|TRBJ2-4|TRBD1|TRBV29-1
CSVGGGAAKNIQYF
TGCAGCGTTGGAGGGGGCGCGGCCAAAAACATTCAGTACTTC
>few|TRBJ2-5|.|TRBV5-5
CARSSKTRGETQYF
TGTGCCAGGAGCTCGAAGACTAGGGGAGAGACCCAGTACTTC
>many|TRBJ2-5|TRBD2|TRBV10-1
CASSESKATSGQETQYF
TGCGCCAGCAGTGAGTCCAAAGCCACTAGCGGACAAGAGACCCAGTACTTC
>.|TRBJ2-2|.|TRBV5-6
CASSPGFANAGELFF
TGTGCCAGCAGTCCAGGGTTCGCGAACGCCGGGGAGCTGTTTTTT
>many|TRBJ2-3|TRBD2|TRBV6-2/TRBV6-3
CASSSKREPDTQYF
TGTGCCAGCAGCTCCAAGCGGGAGCCAGATACGCAGTATTTT
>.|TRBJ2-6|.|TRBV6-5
CASIRPWAGPLSGANVLTF
TGTGCCAGCATCCGACCCTGGGCAGGGCCCTTATCTGGGGCCAACGTCCTGACTTTC
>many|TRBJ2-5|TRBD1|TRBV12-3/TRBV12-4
CASTGTGGPQETQYF
TGTGCCAGCACCGGGACAGGGGGGCCCCAAGAGACCCAGTACTTC
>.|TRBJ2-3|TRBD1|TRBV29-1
CSVSGTEASDTQYF
TGCAGCGTTTCCGGGACAGAGGCATCAGATACGCAGTATTTT
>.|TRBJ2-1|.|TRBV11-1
CARAGAYNEQLF
TGTGCCAGAGCAGGGGCATACAATGAGCAGCTCTTC
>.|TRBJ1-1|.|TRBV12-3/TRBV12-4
CASSYSGAAEAFF
TGTGCCAGTAGTTATTCAGGGGCCGCTGAAGCTTTCTTT
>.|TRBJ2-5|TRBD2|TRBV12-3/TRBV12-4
CASSLRGPSGNETQYF
TGTGCCAGTAGCCTTAGGGGCCCTAGCGGGAACGAGACCCAGTACTTC
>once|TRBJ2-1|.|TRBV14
CASSQDTRLYNEQFF
TGTGCCAGCAGCCAAGATACAAGGCTGTACAATGAGCAGTTCTTC
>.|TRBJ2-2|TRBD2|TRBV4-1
CASSLAGDVTGEPFF
TGCGCCAGCAGTCTAGCGGGAGATGTCACCGGGGAGCCGTTTTTT
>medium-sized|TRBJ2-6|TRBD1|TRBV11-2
CASSSGTGPGANVLTF
TGTGCCAGCAGCTCGGGGACAGGGCCTGGGGCCAACGTCCTGACTTTC
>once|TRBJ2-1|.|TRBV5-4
CASNLRQYNEQFF
TGTGCCAGTAACTTGCGACAGTACAATGAGCAGTTCTTC
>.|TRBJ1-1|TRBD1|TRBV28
CASSGRDRVSEAFF
TGTGCCAGCAGCGGTCGGGACAGGGTCTCTGAAGCTTTCTTT
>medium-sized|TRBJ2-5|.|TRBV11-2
CASSLGDWGSQYF
TGTGCCAGCAGCTTAGGTGACTGGGGGTCCCAGTACTTC
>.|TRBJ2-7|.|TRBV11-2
CASSPTRGVSYEQYF
TGCGCCAGCAGCCCGACCCGGGGAGTGAGCTACGAGCAGTACTTC
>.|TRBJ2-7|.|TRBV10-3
CAISRTASRGSSCEQYF
TGTGCCATCAGTAGGACAGCTTCAAGAGGAAGCTCCTGCGAGCAGTACTTC
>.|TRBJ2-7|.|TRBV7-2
CASSLGVDEQYF
TGTGCCAGCAGCCTAGGGGTGGACGAGCAGTACTTC
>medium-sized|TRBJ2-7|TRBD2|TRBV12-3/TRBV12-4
CASSFSRVKRERLSYEQYF
TGTGCCAGCAGTTTCTCAAGGGTGAAGCGGGAGCGTTTATCCTACGAGCAGTACTTC
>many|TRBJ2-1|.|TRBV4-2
CASSLGTLWDEQFF
TGTGCCAGCAGTCTAGGGACGCTCTGGGATGAGCAGTTCTTC
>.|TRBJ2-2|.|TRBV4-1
CASRQDLGAELFF
TGCGCCAGCAGGCAAGATTTGGGGGCGGAGCTGTTTTTT
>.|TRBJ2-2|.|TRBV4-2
CACSQDNGQPLLNTGELFF
TGTGCCTGCAGCCAAGATAATGGACAGCCCCTTCTGAACACCGGGGAGCTGTTTTTT
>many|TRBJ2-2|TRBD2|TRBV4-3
CASGGANTGELFF
TGCGCCAGCGGGGGGGCGAACACCGGGGAGCTGTTTTTT
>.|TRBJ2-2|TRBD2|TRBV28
CASASGNRNGELFF
TGTGCCAGCGCTAGCGGGAATCGGAACGGGGAGCTGTTTTTT